A selection of T cell receptor beta chains follows, all from one sample in a study of cytomegalovirus exposure and HLA in healthy donors. Profiling relied on immunoSEQ multiplex PCR, and the TCRdb table lists in-frame clones only, not all of them. The data show around 160,000 clones, around 85% seen once. Sequencing was performed on PBMCs. Receptors were obtained from a human donor in good health. Each CDR3 is given with its conserved first and last residue. A D gene is named only where the DNA matches it firmly. The listing skips clone size in some rows; elsewhere it reads once, few, many or a size class.

j_gene | v_gene | abundance | d_gene | CDR3aa | CDR3nt
TRBJ1-5 | TRBV5-6 | - | TRBD1 | CASSPQGAVQPQHF | TGTGCCAGCAGCCCCCAGGGGGCCGTTCAGCCCCAGCATTTT
TRBJ1-2 | TRBV5-3 | - | - | CARSLDWGGYTF | TGTGCCAGAAGCTTGGATTGGGGCGGCTACACCTTC
TRBJ1-5 | TRBV9 | once | TRBD1 | CASSDGTPGGNQHF | TGTGCCAGCAGCGACGGGACTCCAGGGGGTAACCAGCATTTT
TRBJ2-3 | TRBV7-9 | once | - | CASSLRPNWGDSLTDTQYF | TGTGCCAGCAGCTTAAGGCCGAATTGGGGGGACAGTCTCACAGATACGCAGTATTTT
TRBJ2-7 | TRBV5-1 | - | TRBD1 | CASSPMTGAYEQYF | TGCGCCAGCAGCCCAATGACAGGGGCCTACGAGCAGTACTTC
TRBJ1-1 | TRBV2 | medium-sized | - | CASRRYTEAFF | TGTGCCAGCAGACGGTACACTGAAGCTTTCTTT
TRBJ1-5 | TRBV4-1 | - | - | CASSQTPSPEGNQPQHF | TGCGCCAGCAGCCAAACGCCGTCCCCCGAGGGCAATCAGCCCCAGCATTTT
TRBJ2-3 | TRBV9 | - | TRBD2 | CASSVELAGQDTQYF | TGTGCCAGCAGCGTGGAACTAGCGGGGCAAGATACGCAGTATTTT
TRBJ2-3 | TRBV7-8 | - | - | CASSPGPHTDTQYF | TGTGCCAGCAGTCCCGGTCCCCACACAGATACGCAGTATTTT
TRBJ1-5 | TRBV27 | - | - | CASSLWPNSNQPQHF | TGTGCCAGCAGTTTATGGCCCAATAGCAATCAGCCCCAGCATTTT
TRBJ2-7 | TRBV7-9 | - | TRBD2 | CASSNIAGGWYEQYF | TGTGCCAGCAGCAACATAGCGGGGGGCTGGTACGAGCAGTACTTC
TRBJ1-6 | TRBV7-6 | - | - | CASSLVASGGQTNSPLHF | TGTGCCAGCAGCTTAGTAGCTTCAGGAGGCCAGACTAATTCACCCCTCCACTTT
TRBJ1-4 | TRBV18 | - | - | CASSRGLNEKLFF | TGTGCCAGCTCCAGGGGCTTAAATGAAAAACTGTTTTTT
TRBJ2-3 | TRBV27 | - | - | CASSFRPGLTDTQYF | TGTGCCAGCAGTTTCCGCCCCGGGTTGACAGATACGCAGTATTTT
TRBJ1-1 | TRBV4-2 | - | - | CASSQDIQVRAFF | TGTGCCAGCAGCCAAGATATCCAGGTCCGCGCTTTCTTT
TRBJ2-7 | TRBV7-9 | - | TRBD2 | CASVGGNNHEQYF | TGTGCCAGCGTGGGAGGGAATAACCACGAGCAGTACTTC
TRBJ2-3 | TRBV6-5 | - | TRBD2 | CASSPSGGPDTQYF | TGTGCCAGCAGTCCTAGCGGGGGGCCAGATACGCAGTATTTT
TRBJ2-5 | TRBV5-8 | - | - | CASSLGGLPTVETQYF | TGTGCCAGCAGCTTGGGTGGACTCCCGACGGTGGAGACCCAGTACTTC